The clone carrying this T cell receptor (beta chain) was observed a few times. No antigen is known for it. Trimming took off 7 bases at V and 9 bases at J, with 14 bases between the two ends. The V gene's germline CDR1 is LNHDA and CDR2 SQIVND (reference sequence). This CDR3 is 12 amino acids long. The sample originates from a study of post-analysis software for immune sequencing data. Points from the study as a whole: Four to six TRBV segments were more frequent in patients than controls; TRBV5-6, TRBV5-1 and TRBV20-1 belonged to this group.

Each TCR beta cDNA library carried unique molecular identifiers. T cells, roughly 1 to 10 million of them, yielded 500,000 or so cDNA molecules. TCRdb independently ran MiXCR on the PCR reads; one entry per CDR3 protein. The table shows roughly 430,000 distinct CDR3 sequences, with less than 40% occurring only once. The specimen sequenced was blood. V is TRBV19 and J is TRBJ2-3; D gene uncertain. The TCR originated in a girl aged 2-10 years with multiple sclerosis. The CDR3 DNA sequence: TGTGCCAGTACCCCTAGAGGTGGAACGCAGTATTTT. Translation: CASTPRGGTQYF.